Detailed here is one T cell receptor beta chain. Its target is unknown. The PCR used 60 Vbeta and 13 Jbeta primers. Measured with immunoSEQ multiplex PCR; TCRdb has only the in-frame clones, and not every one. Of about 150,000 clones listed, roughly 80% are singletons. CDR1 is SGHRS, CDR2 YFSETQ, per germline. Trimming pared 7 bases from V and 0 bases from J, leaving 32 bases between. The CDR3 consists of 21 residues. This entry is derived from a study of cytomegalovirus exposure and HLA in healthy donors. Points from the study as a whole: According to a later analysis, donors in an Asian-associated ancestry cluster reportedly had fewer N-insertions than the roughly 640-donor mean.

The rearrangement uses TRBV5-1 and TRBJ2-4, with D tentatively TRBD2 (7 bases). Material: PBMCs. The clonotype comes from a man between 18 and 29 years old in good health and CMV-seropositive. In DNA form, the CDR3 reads TGCGCCAGCGCCGGGACACATATTACCCCTAGCGGCGACGAAGCCAAAAACATTCAGTACTTC. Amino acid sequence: CASAGTHITPSGDEAKNIQYF. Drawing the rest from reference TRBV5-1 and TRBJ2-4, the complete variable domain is KAGVTQTPRYLIKTRGQQVTLSCSPISGHRSVSWYQQTPGQGLQFLFEYFSETQRNKGNFPGRFSGRQFSNSRSEMNVSTLELGDSALYLCASAGTHITPSGDEAKNIQYFGAGTRLSVL.